The rows below give T cell receptor beta chains drawn from one sample of a study of graft-versus-host responses after intestinal transplantation. This table comes from immunoSEQ multiplex PCR, and its TCRdb copy is limited to in-frame clones, with some not included. This sample carries roughly 56,000 clones, around 91% of them seen once, and the ten largest clones take around 2.5%. The specimen comprised PBMCs, sampled around 120 days after intestinal transplantation. The receptors stem from a human patient who received an intestinal transplant, so some T cells may come from the graft donor. The CDR3 runs from the conserved cysteine through the conserved F or W. The D gene is left open where the match is weak. Not every row has a clone size; where given, it reads once, few, many or a size class.

j_gene | len | abundance | d_gene | v_gene | CDR3nt | CDR3aa
TRBJ2-7 | 13 | - | - | TRBV5-6 | TGTGCCAGCAGCTTGGCCAATGGGGCAGGTCACCACTTC | CASSLANGAGHHF
TRBJ2-4 | 16 | - | TRBD2 | TRBV7-9 | TGTGCCAGCAGCTTAGTGCCCCACGGGGGGGAAAACATTCAGTACTTC | CASSLVPHGGENIQYF
TRBJ2-3 | 15 | - | - | TRBV7-2 | TGTGCCAGCAGCTTTGGAAGGTATTTCACAGATACGCAGTATTTT | CASSFGRYFTDTQYF
TRBJ2-7 | 12 | - | - | TRBV2 | TGTGCCAGCAGTGAAGCGCGGCCCGAGCAGTACTTC | CASSEARPEQYF
TRBJ2-7 | 13 | - | TRBD2 | TRBV27 | TGTGCCAGCAGTCCCACCCCCTGGCGGGAGGGGTACTTC | CASSPTPWREGYF
TRBJ1-3 | 13 | - | - | TRBV10-3 | TGTGCCATCAGTGAGTCGGATGGAAACACCATATATTTT | CAISESDGNTIYF
TRBJ1-5 | 12 | - | - | TRBV4-1 | TGCGCCAGCAGCCAGGGGGCAAAGCCCCAGCATTTT | CASSQGAKPQHF
TRBJ2-7 | 14 | - | - | TRBV27 | TGTGCCAGCAGTTTGGCACAGGGAGGTTACGAGCAGTACTTC | CASSLAQGGYEQYF
TRBJ1-1 | 14 | - | TRBD1 | TRBV14 | TGTGCCAGCAGCCTCAGACAGGGAGGTACTGAAGCTTTCTTT | CASSLRQGGTEAFF
TRBJ2-3 | 15 | once | TRBD2 | TRBV5-4 | TGTGCCAGCAGCTCGGGGGGGCCCGGGGAAGATACGCAGTATTTT | CASSSGGPGEDTQYF